These 22 T cell receptor beta chains share one sample of origin, sequenced in a study of cytomegalovirus exposure and HLA in healthy donors. Both 60 Vbeta primers and 13 Jbeta primers went into the PCR. Sequenced by immunoSEQ multiplex PCR; TCRdb stores in-frame clones only, minus some. This table has 85,000 to 100,000 clones, about three quarters appearing once. Sequencing used PBMCs. These TCRs come from a human donor in good health.

CDR3 sequence: CASSPQAGVGETQYF. In nucleotides, the CDR3 is TGTGCCAGCAGCCCCCAAGCGGGGGTGGGTGAGACCCAGTACTTC. The rearrangement joins TRBV7-6 to TRBJ2-5; 8 nucleotides match TRBD2. This CDR3 spans 15 amino acids. Unmatched junction bases numbered 10, after V lost 5 bases and J lost 5 bases. Germline loops: CDR1 SGHVS, CDR2 FNYEAQ.

This rearrangement joins TRBV10-2 to TRBJ2-3; TRBD1 agrees at 9 bases. From germline, CDR1 is WSHSY and CDR2 SAAADI. This CDR3 has 15 residues. The V segment lost 6 bases and the J segment 4 bases; nucleotides outside the gene matches: 8. The CDR3 is CASRATGGRADTQYF. The CDR3 nucleotides are TGCGCCAGCAGAGCGACAGGGGGTAGAGCAGATACGCAGTATTTT.

This chain links TRBV5-1 with TRBJ2-5; possibly TRBD2 for D (6 bases). Germline CDR1 is SGHRS and CDR2 is YFSETQ. Trimming stripped 8 bases from V and 5 bases from J, with 16 bases between. The CDR3 runs to 13 residues. For the CDR3, the DNA is TGCGCCAGTGGGGGAGGACCAGGGGAGACCCAGTACTTC. Translating it yields CASGGGPGETQYF.

This clone has just a few counts. The rearrangement joins TRBV7-9 to TRBJ1-5; perhaps TRBD1 as D (6 bases). This CDR3 contains 14 residues. Germline V gene lookup returns CDR1 SEHNR and CDR2 FQNEAQ (reference sequence). Trimming cost V 5 bases and J 4 bases, with 12 bases left between them. The CDR3: CASSPHDRNQPQHF. Written as DNA, the CDR3 is TGTGCCAGCAGCCCTCACGACAGGAATCAGCCCCAGCATTTT. The full variable domain, in which reference TRBV7-9 and TRBJ1-5 provide the parts outside the CDR3, is DTGVSQNPRHKITKRGQNVTFRCDPISEHNRLYWYRQTLGQGPEFLTYFQNEAQLEKSRLLSDRFSAERPKGSFSTLEIQRTEQGDSAMYLCASSPHDRNQPQHFGDGTRLSIL.

This clone has just a few counts. CDR3 sequence reads: CASRTKGWGNTEAFF. Here the CDR3 DNA reads TGTGCCAGCAGAACCAAGGGGTGGGGGAACACTGAAGCTTTCTTT. V and J are TRBV6-5 and TRBJ1-1, with D perhaps matching TRBD1 (5 bases). From germline, CDR1 is MNHEY and CDR2 SVGAGI. V was shortened by 6 bases and J by 1 base, with 15 bases between the two germline ends. The CDR3 has 15 residues.

J is TRBJ1-5 and V is TRBV18; no firm D call. The CDR3 contains 14 residues. With 3 bases removed from V and 0 bases from J, the gap between germline ends came to 6 bases. Germline CDR1 reads KGHSH; CDR2 reads LQKENI. The CDR3, as DNA: TGTGCCAGCTCACCCGAGTATAGCAATCAGCCCCAGCATTTT. It is translated as CASSPEYSNQPQHF.

The genes are TRBV5-1 and TRBJ2-2, with 9 bases that match TRBD2. CDR1 and CDR2 (germline): SGHRS, YFSETQ. The CDR3 totals 21 residues. With V trimmed by 3 bases and J by 4 bases, 22 bases remained unmatched. CDR3 in amino acids: CASSWGVANTGLARTTGELFF. The CDR3 nucleotides read TGCGCCAGCAGCTGGGGGGTCGCGAACACGGGACTAGCCCGGACCACCGGGGAGCTGTTTTTT.

The CDR3, as DNA: TGTGCCTGGAGTGCCCCGGGGTCCAAAAACATTCAGTACTTC. It specifies CAWSAPGSKNIQYF. The chain uses TRBV30 and TRBJ2-4; D may be TRBD2 (5 bases). CDR1 and CDR2 (germline): GTSNPN, SVGIG (reference sequence). The V end was cut by 1 base, the J end by 2 bases, with 9 bases between. The CDR3 has 14 amino acids. The entire variable domain, with the rest obtained from reference TRBV30 and TRBJ2-4, is as follows: SQTIHQWPATLVQPVGSPLSLECTVEGTSNPNLYWYRQAAGRGLQLLFYSVGIGQISSEVPQNLSASRPQDRQFILSSKKLLLSDSGFYLCAWSAPGSKNIQYFGAGTRLSVL.

This clone occurred a few times. This chain uses TRBV19 with TRBJ1-1; D ambiguous. Trimming removed 10 bases at V and 4 bases at J, with 19 bases between. The CDR3 consists of 14 residues. CDR1 and CDR2 (germline): LNHDA, SQIVND (reference sequence). The CDR3 loop is CATGPRGGPTEAFF. CDR3 sequence (DNA): TGTGCCACCGGACCACGGGGTGGTCCCACTGAAGCTTTCTTT.

The chain links TRBV6-4 to TRBJ2-3; 13 nucleotides line up with TRBD2. This CDR3 region has 18 residues. The J segment lost 0 bases and the V segment lost 5 bases, leaving 8 bases of the junction unmatched. From germline, CDR1 is MRHNA and CDR2 SNTAGT. The CDR3 region is CASSPTGTSGVSTDTQYF. The CDR3 region has the DNA TGTGCCAGCAGTCCCACCGGGACTAGCGGGGTGAGCACAGATACGCAGTATTTT.

The rearrangement joins TRBV11-3 to TRBJ2-1; D perhaps matches TRBD1 (5 bases). The CDR3 is 15 amino acids. Deletions cut 5 bases from V and 5 bases from J, with 16 bases between. Germline CDR1 SGHNT, CDR2 YENEEA. The CDR3 protein is CASSMIGQGNNEQFF. CDR3 nucleotide sequence: TGTGCCAGCAGCATGATCGGGCAGGGAAACAATGAGCAGTTCTTC.

The chain carries TRBV7-2 and TRBJ2-3, with D possibly matching TRBD2 (6 bases). CDR3 size: 16 residues. Germline CDR1 and CDR2: SGHTA and FQGNSA. V lost 6 bases, J lost 0 bases, and 16 bases lay in between. Here the CDR3 reads CASSRSGGISTDTQYF. CDR3 coding DNA: TGTGCCAGCAGTCGATCTGGGGGGATCAGCACAGATACGCAGTATTTT.

The CDR3 DNA is TGCGCCAGCAGCTCGACTAGCGGGGGGCGTCTTCAAGAGACCCAGTACTTC. Its protein is CASSSTSGGRLQETQYF. The chain uses TRBV10-1 and TRBJ2-5, with 13 positions matching TRBD2. The trim removed 6 bases at V and 2 bases at J, leaving 9 bases unmatched. The CDR3 is 17 residues long. Germline-derived CDR1 and CDR2 are WNHNN and SYGVQD (reference sequence).

The rearrangement links TRBV7-9 to TRBJ2-3; TRBD2 matches 9 bases. The V segment lost 3 bases and the J segment 4 bases; nucleotides outside the gene matches: 5. Germline V gene lookup returns CDR1 SEHNR and CDR2 FQNEAQ (reference sequence). CDR3 length equals 15 residues. CDR3 nucleotides: TGTGCCAGCAGCTTTGGCGGGGGGGCCGCAGATACGCAGTATTTT. It translates to CASSFGGGAADTQYF.

This sequence joins TRBV12-1 and TRBJ2-7; no DNA check was done on the table's D call, TRBD2. TRBV12-1 is deemed a pseudogene. The CDR3 spans 15 residues. As DNA, the CDR3 is TGTGCCAGCAGCTTGGCGACGGAGTTTACCTACGAGCAGTACTTC. Encoded protein: CASSLATEFTYEQYF.

This rearrangement joins TRBV4-1 to TRBJ2-2; 7 positions match TRBD1. In germline, CDR1 is MGHRA, CDR2 YSYEKL. The V and J ends lost 1 base and 4 bases, in that order; junction bases with no gene match: 3. The length of the CDR3 is 15 residues. The CDR3 bases are TGCGCCAGCAGCCAAGGGGACAGATCCACCGGGGAGCTGTTTTTT. Protein sequence: CASSQGDRSTGELFF.

The chain links TRBV5-1 to TRBJ2-7, with 8 positions matching TRBD1. V trimming: 4 bases; J trimming: 2 bases; junction bases outside the gene matches: 8. CDR1 and CDR2 (germline): SGHRS, YFSETQ. The CDR3 sequence is 15 residues long. The CDR3 nucleotides are TGCGCCAGCAGCATCTGGACAGGGTCAACCTACGAGCAGTACTTC. Translated: CASSIWTGSTYEQYF. The full variable domain, completed using reference TRBV5-1 and TRBJ2-7, is KAGVTQTPRYLIKTRGQQVTLSCSPISGHRSVSWYQQTPGQGLQFLFEYFSETQRNKGNFPGRFSGRQFSNSRSEMNVSTLELGDSALYLCASSIWTGSTYEQYFGPGTRLTVT.

The V and J genes are TRBV5-6 and TRBJ1-2; D is perhaps TRBD1 (5 bases). Germline assignment: CDR1 SGHDT and CDR2 YYEEEE. V was shortened by 0 bases and J by 3 bases, with 9 bases between the two germline ends. The CDR3 contains 14 residues. CDR3 in DNA: TGTGCCAGCAGCTTGGTAGGGGCCGACTATGGCTACACCTTC. This translates into CASSLVGADYGYTF.

In its sample, this clone was seen once. The chain employs TRBV15 and TRBJ2-7, with 10 bases aligning to TRBD1. V lost 0 bases, J lost 1 base, and 6 bases stayed unmatched. There are 17 residues in the CDR3. CDR1 is LNHNV, CDR2 YYDKDF, per germline (reference sequence). The CDR3 DNA reads TGTGCCACCAGCAGAGATCGTGTGGGACAGGGGTCCTACGAGCAGTACTTC. This encodes CATSRDRVGQGSYEQYF.

As concerns this clone: Germline and junction disagree at one end, which may indicate a read error. The J gene is TRBJ1-4, the V gene TRBV7-9, with a weak D call TRBD1 (6 bases). The CDR3 contains 18 residues. Germline CDR1 SEHNR, CDR2 FQNEAQ (reference sequence). This CDR3 reads CSSSRDIAGEVTNEKLFF. CDR3 nucleotide sequence: TGTTCCAGCAGCCGAGACATCGCAGGGGAAGTGACTAATGAAAAACTGTTTTTT. The whole variable domain, remainder taken from reference TRBV7-9 and TRBJ1-4, is DTGVSQNPRHKITKRGQNVTFRCDPISEHNRLYWYRQTLGQGPEFLTYFQNEAQLEKSRLLSDRFSAERPKGSFSTLEIQRTEQGDSAMYLCSSSRDIAGEVTNEKLFFGSGTQLSVL.

The chain employs TRBV5-1 and TRBJ2-1; D remains ambiguous. With 0 bases removed from V and 7 bases from J, the gap between germline ends came to 14 bases. The CDR3 is made up of 15 amino acids. Germline loops: CDR1 SGHRS, CDR2 YFSETQ. This chain's CDR3 is CASSLALSSVNEQFF. CDR3 sequence (DNA): TGCGCCAGCAGCTTGGCCCTTTCGTCGGTTAATGAGCAGTTCTTC.

The chain couples TRBV12-2 to TRBJ2-1; the table gives TRBD1 as D, unverified against the DNA. TRBV12-2 represents a pseudogene. This CDR3 spans 15 amino acids. CDR3 DNA: TGTGCAAGTCGCTTAGCACAGGCCGCCTACAATGAGCAGTTCTTC. Translation gives CASRLAQAAYNEQFF.